One and the same sample provided the 20 T cell receptor beta chains below, sequenced in a study of CD8 T cells in ankylosing spondylitis. TCRdb independently ran MiXCR on the 5' RACE reads; one entry per CDR3 protein. The sample records 300,000 to 400,000 distinct CDR3 sequences, approximately 10% being singletons. The sequencing input was blood, either unsorted or a sorted T cell fraction (not recorded which). All receptors come from a female donor with ankylosing spondylitis or in good health (not recorded which).

In its sample, this clonotype was seen many times. The genes are TRBV3-1 and TRBJ2-7, with D tentatively TRBD1 or TRBD2 (5 bases each). This CDR3 has 14 residues. V dropped 4 bases and J dropped 3 bases, with 13 bases sitting between them. Germline lookup yields CDR1 LGHDT and CDR2 YNNKEL (reference sequence). DNA for the CDR3: TGTGCCAGCAGCCCGCCGGGACGCATCTACGAGCAGTACTTC. Translated: CASSPPGRIYEQYF.

This clonotype was detected ten times or more. V and J are TRBV10-2 and TRBJ2-7; tentatively, D is TRBD2 (5 bases). The V and J ends lost 6 bases and 2 bases respectively, with 14 bases between them. This CDR3 is built from 14 residues. Germline assignment: CDR1 WSHSY and CDR2 SAAADI. The CDR3 region is CASSAGIRPYEQYF. CDR3 DNA: TGCGCCAGCAGCGCCGGGATCCGACCCTACGAGCAGTACTTC.

At least ten counts were recorded for this clonotype. V gene TRBV30 combines with J gene TRBJ2-2, with D unclear. V lost 7 bases, J lost 0 bases, and 9 bases lay in between. The CDR3 is 13 residues long. Germline CDR1 is GTSNPN and CDR2 is SVGIG (reference sequence). Here the CDR3 reads CASRAPNTGELFF. CDR3 DNA: TGTGCCTCCCGGGCCCCGAACACCGGGGAGCTGTTTTTT.

This clonotype was seen repeatedly, ten times or more. The chain recombines TRBV6-1 with TRBJ1-4; D uncertain. The CDR3 length is 16 residues. The V end was cut by 1 base, the J end by 4 bases, with 13 bases between. CDR1 and CDR2 from the germline V gene are MNHNS and SASEGT. CDR3 region: CASSEDFGRINEKLFF. CDR3 nucleotide sequence: TGTGCCAGCAGTGAAGATTTCGGTCGGATTAATGAAAAACTGTTTTTT.

This chain links TRBV6-6 with TRBJ2-5; 7 bases are shared with TRBD1. The V and J ends lost 8 bases and 5 bases, in that order; junction bases with no gene match: 8. This CDR3 is 13 amino acids long. Germline CDR1 MNHNY, CDR2 SVGAGI (reference sequence). The CDR3 sequence is CASRTGVGETQYF. The CDR3 DNA is TGTGCCAGCCGAACAGGGGTGGGTGAGACCCAGTACTTC.

The rearrangement links TRBV7-9 to TRBJ2-4, with TRBD2 matching 9 bases. The CDR3 contains 14 residues. The junction had 8 bases not matched to a gene; V was cut back by 1 base and J by 13 bases. Per germline, CDR1 SEHNR and CDR2 FQNEAQ (reference sequence). The CDR3 is CASSLDLRGTSQYF. CDR3 sequence (DNA): TGTGCCAGCAGCTTAGACCTTCGTGGGACTAGCCAGTACTTC.

In this sample, this clonotype turned up many times. The CDR3 sequence: CASSYLGNTIYF. The CDR3 nucleotides read TGTGCCAGCAGCTACCTTGGAAACACCATATATTTT. V usage is TRBV11-2 and J usage is TRBJ1-3; D is unresolved. Trimming took off 4 bases at V and 3 bases at J, with 4 bases between the two ends. This CDR3 comprises 12 residues. Germline CDR1 reads SGHAT; CDR2 reads FQNNGV. Drawing the rest from reference TRBV11-2 and TRBJ1-3, the complete variable domain is EAGVAQSPRYKIIEKRQSVAFWCNPISGHATLYWYQQILGQGPKLLIQFQNNGVVDDSQLPKDRFSAERLKGVDSTLKIQPAKLEDSAVYLCASSYLGNTIYFGEGSWLTVV.

This clonotype has a count of ten or more. The chain carries TRBV7-2 and TRBJ1-3; D may be TRBD1 (6 bases). The CDR3 runs to 14 residues. V was trimmed by 4 bases and J by 1 base, leaving 8 bases between them. CDR1 SGHTA and CDR2 FQGNSA come from the germline V gene. CDR3 in amino acids: CASSSTGSGNTIYF. DNA of the CDR3: TGTGCCAGCAGCTCAACAGGGTCTGGAAACACCATATATTTT.

This clonotype was seen ten or more times. Here the CDR3 reads CASSSRGRGTDTQYF. The CDR3 DNA follows: TGTGCCAGCAGTTCCAGGGGGCGAGGCACAGATACGCAGTATTTT. This rearrangement joins TRBV28 to TRBJ2-3; 8 bases map to TRBD1. The CDR3 extends over 15 amino acids. Germline CDR1 is MDHEN and CDR2 is SYDVKM. The J segment lost 1 base and the V segment lost 4 bases, leaving 4 bases of the junction unmatched.

There are many counts of this clonotype. The V and J genes are TRBV5-1 and TRBJ2-3, with TRBD1 as a possible D gene (6 bases). The CDR3 is 15 residues long. V lost 4 bases and J 6 bases, leaving 18 bases between the germline ends. Germline V gives CDR1 SGHRS, CDR2 YFSETQ. This CDR3 is CASSLQGIVTDTQYF. The DNA for the CDR3 is TGCGCCAGCAGCCTACAGGGAATTGTTACGGATACGCAGTATTTT.

The chain employs TRBV9 and TRBJ2-1; 10 bases fit TRBD2. The CDR3 contains 16 residues. With V trimmed by 0 bases and J by 9 bases, 9 bases remained unmatched. CDR1 is SGDLS, CDR2 YYNGEE, per germline. CDR3 DNA sequence: TGTGCCAGCAGCGTAGTCCCCAGCGGGAGGGCCGGTGAGCAGTTCTTC. This codes for CASSVVPSGRAGEQFF. Full variable domain (missing parts from reference TRBV9 and TRBJ2-1): DSGVTQTPKHLITATGQRVTLRCSPRSGDLSVYWYQQSLDQGLQFLIQYYNGEERAKGNILERFSAQQFPDLHSELNLSSLELGDSALYFCASSVVPSGRAGEQFFGPGTRLTVL.

This clonotype was picked up a small number of times. The CDR3 loop reads CASSLGDGIQETQYF. CDR3 bases: TGCGCCAGCAGCTTGGGGGACGGCATCCAAGAGACCCAGTACTTC. The V call is TRBV5-1, the J call TRBJ2-5; the D call may be TRBD1 or TRBD2 (5 bases each). V was shortened by 0 bases and J by 1 base, with 10 bases between the two germline ends. The CDR3 is made up of 15 amino acids. Germline-derived CDR1 and CDR2 are SGHRS and YFSETQ.

The chain has TRBV2 and TRBJ2-1; TRBD1 matches 7 bases. CDR3 length: 15 amino acids. Trimming cost V 7 bases and J 3 bases; bases outside gene matches: 9. In germline, CDR1 is SNHLY, CDR2 FYNNEI. In DNA form, the CDR3 reads TGTGCCAGCAAACGGGACAGTGCTGACTACAATGAGCAGTTCTTC. This translates into CASKRDSADYNEQFF.

This clonotype was recorded many times. The rearrangement joins TRBV7-6 to TRBJ1-3; no firm D call. The CDR3 spans 14 residues. V lost 7 bases and J 0 bases, leaving 10 bases between the germline ends. The V gene's germline CDR1 is SGHVS and CDR2 FNYEAQ. CDR3 sequence: CASKADPSGNTIYF. CDR3 coding DNA: TGTGCCAGCAAGGCAGACCCCTCTGGAAACACCATATATTTT. The complete variable domain, with remaining parts taken from reference TRBV7-6 and TRBJ1-3, reads GAGVSQSPRYKVTKRGQDVALRCDPISGHVSLYWYRQALGQGPEFLTYFNYEAQQDKSGLPNDRFSAERPEGSISTLTIQRTEQRDSAMYRCASKADPSGNTIYFGEGSWLTVV.

This clonotype was seen only a few times. J is TRBJ2-7 and V is TRBV7-7; 7 nucleotides align to TRBD1. V was pared by 5 bases and J by 6 bases, with 13 bases of the junction left unmatched. Germline V lookup: CDR1 SSHAT, CDR2 FNYEAQ (reference sequence). The CDR3 totals 15 residues. CDR3 protein: CASSDGTVGLGEQYF. In DNA, the CDR3 is TGTGCCAGCAGCGATGGGACAGTAGGGCTAGGCGAGCAGTACTTC.

This clonotype was detected only a few times. This chain uses TRBV7-6 with TRBJ1-4, with 7 positions matching TRBD1. J lost 7 bases, V lost 5 bases, and 10 bases had no gene match. Per germline, CDR1 SGHVS and CDR2 FNYEAQ. CDR3 length equals 15 residues. CDR3 DNA: TGTGCCAGCAGCCCCCAGGGGGGGGCGGGTGAAAAACTGTTTTTT. Its translation is CASSPQGGAGEKLFF.

This clonotype showed up just a few times. The CDR3 region is CASNLSGANVLTF. Here the CDR3 DNA reads TGTGCCAGCAATCTCTCTGGGGCCAACGTCCTGACTTTC. This chain uses TRBV6-1 with TRBJ2-6; D gene uncertain. Germline CDR1 is MNHNS and CDR2 is SASEGT. CDR3 length: 13 residues. Trimming shortened V by 7 bases and J by 0 bases, and 4 bases separated the two germline ends.

A word on this clonotype: Relative to the germline gene, one junction end is altered; a read error may explain this. V gene TRBV5-1 combines with J gene TRBJ1-2, with unresolved D. The CDR3 totals 13 residues. The germline V gene has CDR1 SGHRS and CDR2 YFSETQ. The CDR3 sequence is CASILAGNYGYTF. The CDR3 DNA reads TGCGCCAGCATCTTGGCGGGTAACTATGGCTACACCTTC. Using reference TRBV5-1 and TRBJ1-2 for the parts outside the CDR3, the full variable domain is KAGVTQTPRYLIKTRGQQVTLSCSPISGHRSVSWYQQTPGQGLQFLFEYFSETQRNKGNFPGRFSGRQFSNSRSEMNVSTLELGDSALYLCASILAGNYGYTFGSGTRLTVV.

This clonotype was picked up many times. As DNA, the CDR3 is TGCAGTGCTAGAGCAAGGCCTACTTCGGGGGAGACCCAGTACTTC. Translated, it gives CSARARPTSGETQYF. The V call is TRBV20-1, the J call TRBJ2-5; tentatively, D is TRBD2 (5 bases). The CDR3 is made up of 15 amino acids. Per germline, CDR1 DFQATT and CDR2 SNEGSKA (reference sequence). V was cut by 1 base and J by 5 bases, with 17 bases left in between.

This clonotype was seen many times. V and J are TRBV9 and TRBJ1-6, with D uncertain. The germline gives CDR1 SGDLS, CDR2 YYNGEE. V was clipped by 1 base and J by 3 bases, with 5 bases between them. CDR3 length: 14 residues. The CDR3 reads CASSVTDYNSPLHF. The CDR3 DNA is TGTGCCAGCAGCGTAACAGACTATAATTCACCCCTCCACTTT.